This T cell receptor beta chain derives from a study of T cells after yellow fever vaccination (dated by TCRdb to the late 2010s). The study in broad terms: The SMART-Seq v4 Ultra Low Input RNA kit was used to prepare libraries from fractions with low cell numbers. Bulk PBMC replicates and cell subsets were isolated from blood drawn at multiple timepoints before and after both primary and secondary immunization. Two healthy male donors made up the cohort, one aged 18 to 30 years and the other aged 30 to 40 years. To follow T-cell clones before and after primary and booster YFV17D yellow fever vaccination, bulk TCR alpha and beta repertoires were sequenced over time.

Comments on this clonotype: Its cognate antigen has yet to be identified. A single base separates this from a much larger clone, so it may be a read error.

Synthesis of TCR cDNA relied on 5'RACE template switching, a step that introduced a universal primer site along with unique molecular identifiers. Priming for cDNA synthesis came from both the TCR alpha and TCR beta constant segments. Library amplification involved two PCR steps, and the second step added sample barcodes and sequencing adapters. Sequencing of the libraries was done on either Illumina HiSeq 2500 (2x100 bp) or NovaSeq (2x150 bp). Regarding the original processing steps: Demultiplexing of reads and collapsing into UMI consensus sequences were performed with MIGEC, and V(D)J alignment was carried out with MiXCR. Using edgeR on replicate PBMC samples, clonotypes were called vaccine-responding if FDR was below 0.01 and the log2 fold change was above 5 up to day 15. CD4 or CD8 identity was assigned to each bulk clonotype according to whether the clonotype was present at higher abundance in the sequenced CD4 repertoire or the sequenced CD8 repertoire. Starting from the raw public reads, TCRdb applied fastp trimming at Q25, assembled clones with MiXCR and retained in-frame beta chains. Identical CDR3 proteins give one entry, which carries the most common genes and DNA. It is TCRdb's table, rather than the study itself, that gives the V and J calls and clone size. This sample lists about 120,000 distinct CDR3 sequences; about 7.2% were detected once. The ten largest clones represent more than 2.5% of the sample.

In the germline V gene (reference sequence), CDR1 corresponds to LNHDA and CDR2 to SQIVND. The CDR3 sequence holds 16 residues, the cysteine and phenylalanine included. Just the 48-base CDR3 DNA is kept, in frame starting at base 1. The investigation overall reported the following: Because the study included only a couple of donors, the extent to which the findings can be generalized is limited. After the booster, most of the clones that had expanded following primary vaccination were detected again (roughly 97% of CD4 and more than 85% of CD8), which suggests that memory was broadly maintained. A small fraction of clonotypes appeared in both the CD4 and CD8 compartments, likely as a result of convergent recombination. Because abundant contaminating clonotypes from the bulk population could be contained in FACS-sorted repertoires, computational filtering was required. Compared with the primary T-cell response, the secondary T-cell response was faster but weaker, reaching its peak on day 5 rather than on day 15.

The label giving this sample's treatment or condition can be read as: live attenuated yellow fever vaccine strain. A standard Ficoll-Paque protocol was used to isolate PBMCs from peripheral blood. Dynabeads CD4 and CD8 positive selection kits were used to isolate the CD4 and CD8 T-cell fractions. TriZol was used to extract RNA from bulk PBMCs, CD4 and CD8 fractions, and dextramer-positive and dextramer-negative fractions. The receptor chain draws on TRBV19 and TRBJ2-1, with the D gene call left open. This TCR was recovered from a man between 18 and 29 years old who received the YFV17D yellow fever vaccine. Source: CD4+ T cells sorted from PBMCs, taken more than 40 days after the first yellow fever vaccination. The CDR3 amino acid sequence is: CGSSMSDAVSYNEQFF. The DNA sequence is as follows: TGTGGCAGTAGTATGTCAGACGCGGTCTCCTACAATGAGCAGTTCTTC.